Shown below are 24 T cell receptor beta chains from a single sample sequenced in a study of blood T cell repertoires in COVID-19. The protocol was immunoSEQ multiplex PCR, while the TCRdb copy is restricted to in-frame clones and leaves out a portion. The sample carries over 400,000 clones, 75% to 90% recorded once. Sequenced: peripheral blood. The receptors stem from a woman in her 30s with active or convalescent COVID-19.

Only one count was recorded for this clone. The chain links TRBV10-3 to TRBJ1-1; D is perhaps TRBD1 (6 bases). The CDR3 covers 13 residues. Germline CDR1 reads ENHRY; CDR2 reads SYGVKD. Trimming removed 9 bases at V and 5 bases at J, with 16 bases between. The CDR3 DNA sequence: TGTGCCATTTTACAGGGCGGGGGAACTGAAGCTTTCTTT. Its protein product is CAILQGGGTEAFF.

The chain has TRBV14 and TRBJ1-4; D gene uncertain. This CDR3 is 14 amino acids long. Germline V gene data show CDR1 as SGHDN and CDR2 as FVKESK. The ends were cut back, 2 bases at V and 5 bases at J, with 9 bases in the middle. CDR3 amino acids: CASSQRNSNEKLFF. Written as DNA, the CDR3 is TGTGCCAGCAGCCAAAGGAACAGCAATGAAAAACTGTTTTTT.

The chain recombines TRBV30 with TRBJ1-6; D unresolved. The length of the CDR3 is 15 residues. CDR1 GTSNPN and CDR2 SVGIG come from the germline V gene (reference sequence). V lost 2 bases to trimming and J lost 8 bases, with 16 bases between them. For the CDR3, the DNA is TGTGCCTGGAGTAAGGGAGGCTATATTGATTCACCCCTCCACTTT. Translating it yields CAWSKGGYIDSPLHF.

V is TRBV5-4 and J is TRBJ2-7, with 14 bases identical to TRBD2. Trimming cost V 4 bases and J 2 bases; bases outside gene matches: 2. Germline V gene sequence: CDR1 SGHNT, CDR2 YYREEE (reference sequence). The CDR3 covers 15 residues. CDR3 loop: CASSGGLAGAYEQYF. The CDR3 DNA follows: TGTGCCAGCAGCGGGGGACTAGCGGGAGCCTACGAGCAGTACTTC. The complete variable domain, with remaining parts taken from reference TRBV5-4 and TRBJ2-7, reads ETGVTQSPTHLIKTRGQQVTLRCSSQSGHNTVSWYQQALGQGPQFIFQYYREEENGRGNFPPRFSGLQFPNYSSELNVNALELDDSALYLCASSGGLAGAYEQYFGPGTRLTVT.

Only one count was recorded for this clone. The chain employs TRBV10-1 and TRBJ1-1; 7 bases line up with TRBD1. There are 14 residues in the CDR3. Looked up from germline, CDR1 is WNHNN and CDR2 is SYGVQD (reference sequence). With 9 bases clipped from V and 3 bases from J, the junction kept 10 bases outside the gene matches. The CDR3 reads CARTDKGGHTEAFF. CDR3 bases: TGCGCCAGGACAGATAAAGGGGGCCACACTGAAGCTTTCTTT.

The V and J genes are TRBV20-1 and TRBJ2-1; no definite D call. The germline V and J ends were trimmed by 3 bases and 5 bases, with 14 bases remaining between them. The CDR3 is made up of 14 amino acids. Germline loops: CDR1 DFQATT, CDR2 SNEGSKA (reference sequence). The CDR3 protein is CSASRLERHNEQFF. DNA for the CDR3: TGCAGTGCTAGTAGGTTAGAGCGCCACAATGAGCAGTTCTTC.

The rearrangement uses TRBV19 and TRBJ1-5; a possible D gene is TRBD1 (6 bases). Deletions cut 5 bases from V and 7 bases from J, with 15 bases between. CDR1 LNHDA and CDR2 SQIVND come from the germline V gene (reference sequence). The CDR3 has 14 amino acids. CDR3 sequence: CASSGTGGGQPQHF. In nucleotides, the CDR3 is TGTGCCAGTAGTGGGACGGGGGGCGGACAGCCCCAGCATTTT.

V and J are TRBV6-2 or TRBV6-3 and TRBJ2-3; 8 bases are shared with TRBD1. This CDR3 is built from 14 residues. The V and J ends lost 5 bases and 3 bases, in that order; junction bases with no gene match: 4. Germline V lookup: CDR1 MNHEY, CDR2 SVGEGT. CDR3 loop: CASSPDRETDTQYF. CDR3 DNA: TGTGCCAGCAGTCCGGACAGGGAAACAGATACGCAGTATTTT.

A note on this clone: This clone may be a read error of a much larger clone one base away. The chain combines TRBV18 with TRBJ2-1; D is perhaps TRBD1 (6 bases). Per germline, CDR1 KGHSH and CDR2 LQKENI. The CDR3 covers 14 residues. This CDR3 reads CAGSPLQGANEQFF. The CDR3 DNA follows: TGTGCCGGCTCACCCTTACAGGGAGCGAATGAGCAGTTCTTC.

This clone was observed once. The chain carries TRBV5-6 and TRBJ2-3; D is unresolved. Germline V CDR1 and CDR2: SGHDT, YYEEEE. The CDR3 covers 12 residues. The V gene lost 1 base and the J gene lost 2 bases, with 2 bases spanning the gap. CDR3 sequence: CASSLHTDTQYF. The CDR3 bases are TGTGCCAGCAGCTTGCACACAGATACGCAGTATTTT.

Only a few counts were recorded for this clone. The chain employs TRBV4-2 and TRBJ1-1; 7 bases align to TRBD1. V was pared by 3 bases and J by 6 bases, with 7 bases of the junction left unmatched. The CDR3 has 14 residues. In germline, CDR1 is LGHNA, CDR2 YNFKEQ. The CDR3 sequence: CASSQVTGVSEAFF. For the CDR3, the DNA is TGTGCCAGCAGCCAGGTTACAGGGGTGTCTGAAGCTTTCTTT.

The chain has TRBV19 and TRBJ2-2; TRBD1 matches at 9 bases. Germline lookup yields CDR1 LNHDA and CDR2 SQIVND (reference sequence). CDR3 length: 16 residues. The J segment lost 5 bases and the V segment lost 4 bases, leaving 8 bases of the junction unmatched. The CDR3 region has the DNA TGTGCCAGTAGTAAAGGACAGGGGCCGAGTACCGGGGAGCTGTTTTTT. As protein: CASSKGQGPSTGELFF.

The chain links TRBV2 to TRBJ2-7, with TRBD2 identical over 8 bases. This CDR3 region has 15 residues. Germline CDR1 and CDR2: SNHLY and FYNNEI. Trimming cost V 6 bases and J 0 bases; bases outside gene matches: 7. The CDR3 DNA follows: TGTGCCAGCAGGGAGATTAGCGGGAACTCCTACGAGCAGTACTTC. Encoded protein: CASREISGNSYEQYF. Drawing the rest from reference TRBV2 and TRBJ2-7, the complete variable domain is EPEVTQTPSHQVTQMGQEVILRCVPISNHLYFYWYRQILGQKVEFLVSFYNNEISEKSEIFDDQFSVERPDGSNFTLKIRSTKLEDSAMYFCASREISGNSYEQYFGPGTRLTVT.

The gene calls are TRBV2 and TRBJ1-2, with a weak D call TRBD1 (6 bases). This CDR3 has 14 residues. The germline V gene has CDR1 SNHLY and CDR2 FYNNEI. Trimming left V 4 bases short and J 4 bases short, with 13 bases between. The CDR3 here is CASSATGLVYGYTF. The CDR3 region has the DNA TGTGCCAGCAGTGCAACAGGGTTAGTCTATGGCTACACCTTC.

J is TRBJ2-1 and V is TRBV30; D gene unclear. This CDR3 has 12 residues. CDR1 GTSNPN and CDR2 SVGIG come from the germline V gene (reference sequence). The germline V and J ends were trimmed by 3 bases and 4 bases, with 7 bases remaining between them. DNA for the CDR3: TGTGCCTGGAGCCCCACTTACAATGAGCAGTTCTTC. It encodes CAWSPTYNEQFF.

The chain employs TRBV6-1 and TRBJ2-5; TRBD1 is a possible D gene (7 bases). V lost 2 bases and J 7 bases, leaving 11 bases between the germline ends. Germline V gene sequence: CDR1 MNHNS, CDR2 SASEGT. This CDR3 contains 13 residues. The CDR3 region is CASSESQGGTQYF. The CDR3 DNA follows: TGTGCCAGCAGTGAAAGCCAGGGGGGGACCCAGTACTTC.

The chain employs TRBV30 and TRBJ1-2; D gene unclear. CDR3 size: 11 residues. The germline CDR1 and CDR2 sequences are GTSNPN and SVGIG (reference sequence). Between the trimmed V and J ends, which lost 4 bases and 7 bases, there was a span of 10 bases. In DNA form, the CDR3 reads TGTGCCTGGAAGAGGGCCCCTGGCTACACCTTC. Translation: CAWKRAPGYTF.

The rearrangement joins TRBV6-2 or TRBV6-3 to TRBJ2-7; D uncertain. Germline CDR1 is MNHEY and CDR2 is SVGEGT. The ends were cut back, 3 bases at V and 2 bases at J, with 2 bases in the middle. The CDR3 is 11 amino acids. The CDR3 DNA sequence: TGTGCCAGCAGTTATACCTACGAGCAGTACTTC. Protein sequence: CASSYTYEQYF.

This chain joins TRBV24-1 and TRBJ2-1; D might be TRBD1 (7 bases). Germline loops: CDR1 KGHDR, CDR2 SFDVKD. The V end lost 5 bases, the J end lost 7 bases, and 14 bases lay between the germline ends. CDR3 length equals 14 residues. The DNA for the CDR3 is TGTGCCACCAGTGCCAAATCAGGGGGGAATGAGCAGTTCTTC. Protein: CATSAKSGGNEQFF.

The J gene is TRBJ1-6, the V gene TRBV5-1, with D tentatively TRBD1 (5 bases). The CDR3 consists of 13 residues. Germline loops: CDR1 SGHRS, CDR2 YFSETQ. Trimming pared 6 bases from V and 6 bases from J, leaving 10 bases between. For the CDR3, the DNA is TGCGCCAGCACCGACAGCCTTAATTCACCCCTCCACTTT. This translates into CASTDSLNSPLHF.

The J gene is TRBJ2-1, the V gene TRBV13; D uncertain. The V gene's germline CDR1 is PRHDT and CDR2 FYEKMQ (reference sequence). Trimming left V 8 bases short and J 7 bases short, with 9 bases between. The CDR3 is 11 amino acids. The CDR3 nucleotides are TGTGCCAGCCGCTACTATAATGAGCAGTTCTTC. Translated, it gives CASRYYNEQFF.

The rearrangement joins TRBV5-1 to TRBJ1-1, with a weak D call TRBD1 (5 bases). Germline values: CDR1 SGHRS, CDR2 YFSETQ. The V end was cut by 5 bases, the J end by 2 bases, with 13 bases between. This CDR3 has 14 amino acids. CDR3 DNA: TGCGCCAGCAGACTTACAGGAGATAACACTGAAGCTTTCTTT. This sequence encodes CASRLTGDNTEAFF.

CDR3 sequence: CASSLNRGHGYTF. The DNA of the CDR3 is TGTGCCAGCAGTTTAAACAGGGGGCATGGCTACACCTTC. The gene calls are TRBV27 and TRBJ1-2, with 9 bases that match TRBD1. This CDR3 has 13 residues. Trimming took 2 bases from V and 6 from J; bases not matched to a gene: 1. Germline V lookup: CDR1 MNHEY, CDR2 SMNVEV (reference sequence).

The chain has TRBV23-1 and TRBJ1-5; 11 positions agree with TRBD1. TRBV23-1 is reported as an ORF; its role is uncertain. The CDR3 has 16 residues. Losses at the gene ends were 9 bases for V and 1 base for J; bases not matched to a gene: 8. In DNA form, the CDR3 reads TGCGCCAGTTTTAAACGGGACAGGGGGAGCAATCAGCCCCAGCATTTT. Translation gives CASFKRDRGSNQPQHF.